A selection of T cell receptor beta chains follows, all from one sample in a study of PD-L1 blockade in urothelial cancer. Produced via immunoSEQ multiplex PCR; TCRdb's table is partial and in-frame only. The table includes about 52,000 clones, over 65% detected once. Sequenced material: PBMCs, taken around atezolizumab (anti-PD-L1) treatment. All receptors come from a man aged 50-60 years with urothelial cancer. The CDR3 runs from the conserved cysteine through the conserved F or W. Each record gives: CDR3 protein, CDR3 DNA, V gene, J gene, D gene, clone size. The D gene is left open where the match is weak. Clone size, where shown, is once, few, many, or a class for clones that have expanded.

CASSPRGLQETQYF	TGTGCCAGCAGCCCAAGAGGACTGCAAGAGACCCAGTACTTC	TRBV7-6	TRBJ2-5	NA	NA
CASSPLSGTSYNEQFF	TGTGCCAGCTCACCACTGTCGGGAACCTCCTACAATGAGCAGTTCTTC	TRBV18	TRBJ2-1	NA	NA
CASRGQGNQPQHF	TGTGCCAGTAGAGGGCAGGGTAATCAGCCCCAGCATTTT	TRBV19	TRBJ1-5	NA	NA
CASRIGQSEAFF	TGTGCCAGCAGAATCGGACAATCCGAAGCTTTCTTT	TRBV7-9	TRBJ1-1	NA	NA
CAKEGQGALSNQPQHF	TGCGCCAAAGAGGGACAGGGGGCTCTGAGCAATCAGCCCCAGCATTTT	TRBV5-1	TRBJ1-5	TRBD1	NA
CASSLNQGSSYEQYF	TGTGCCAGCAGCTTAAACCAGGGCAGCTCCTACGAGCAGTACTTC	TRBV11-2	TRBJ2-7	NA	NA
CATSRDLANRGLHEQYF	TGTGCCACCAGCAGAGATCTGGCGAACAGGGGGCTCCACGAGCAGTACTTC	TRBV15	TRBJ2-7	TRBD1	NA
CASSRTMAMNTEAFF	TGTGCCAGCAGCCGGACTATGGCCATGAACACTGAAGCTTTCTTT	TRBV7-9	TRBJ1-1	NA	NA
CSVASSGTQNGYTF	TGCAGCGTTGCCTCTTCCGGGACACAGAATGGCTACACCTTC	TRBV29-1	TRBJ1-2	NA	NA
CASSLLVDRLGQETQYF	TGTGCCAGCAGCTTACTGGTCGACAGGTTAGGCCAAGAGACCCAGTACTTC	TRBV5-6	TRBJ2-5	NA	NA
CASSLDGSADTQYF	TGTGCCAGCAGCTTAGACGGGAGTGCAGATACGCAGTATTTT	TRBV7-7	TRBJ2-3	NA	NA
CARIKGSPRPLGANVLTF	TGTGCCAGAATTAAAGGGAGCCCCAGGCCTCTGGGGGCCAACGTCCTGACTTTC	TRBV5-3	TRBJ2-6	NA	NA
CASSHVGGGSGYTF	TGTGCCAGCAGTCACGTCGGGGGGGGGTCTGGCTACACCTTC	TRBV27	TRBJ1-2	NA	NA
CASSAIPTGEAFF	TGTGCCAGCAGTGCAATTCCGACAGGCGAAGCTTTCTTT	TRBV6-4	TRBJ1-1	NA	NA
CASTYRGASGNTIYF	TGTGCCAGCACCTACAGGGGGGCCTCTGGAAACACCATATATTTT	TRBV5-4	TRBJ1-3	TRBD1	once
CASKLQGANVLTF	TGTGCCAGCAAGCTCCAAGGGGCCAACGTCCTGACTTTC	TRBV6-5	TRBJ2-6	NA	NA
CASSMSRGIYEQYF	TGTGCCAGTAGTATGTCAAGGGGAATATACGAGCAGTACTTC	TRBV19	TRBJ2-7	NA	once
CASSAGTSGNTIYF	TGTGCCAGCAGCGCCGGGACTTCTGGAAACACCATATATTTT	TRBV9	TRBJ1-3	NA	medium-sized
CASSLRNRVPTDTQYF	TGTGCCAGCAGCTTGCGCAACAGGGTCCCTACCGATACGCAGTATTTT	TRBV5-4	TRBJ2-3	NA	NA
CASSTGTGGYYEQYF	TGTGCCAGCAGCACCGGGACAGGGGGATACTACGAGCAGTACTTC	TRBV5-6	TRBJ2-7	TRBD1	NA
CASSSSSGALAGQYF	TGTGCCAGCAGTTCAAGTAGCGGGGCCCTCGCCGGGCAGTACTTC	TRBV6-1	TRBJ2-7	TRBD2	NA
CASSKVGPAGETQYF	TGTGCCAGCAGCAAAGTCGGTCCAGCGGGGGAGACCCAGTACTTC	TRBV21-1	TRBJ2-5	NA	NA
CSVRTGASTDTQYF	TGCAGCGTAAGGACAGGGGCGAGCACAGATACGCAGTATTTT	TRBV29-1	TRBJ2-3	TRBD1	NA